The 3 T cell receptor beta chains below were found in one sample sequenced in a study of beta chain features in type 1 diabetes. TCRB transcripts that were expressed got sequenced, as all of the isolated RNA had been reverse transcribed. Libraries were prepared by immunoSEQ multiplex PCR; TCRdb keeps only in-frame clonotypes and omits some of them. This table holds about 900,000 clones, roughly a sixth found once. Sequencing was carried out using naive CD4+ T cells from blood. The receptors come from a woman aged 18-35 years in good health.

This chain links TRBV7-2 with TRBJ2-1; 10 positions agree with TRBD2. Germline CDR1 is SGHTA and CDR2 is FQGNSA. This CDR3 comprises 16 residues. With V trimmed by 4 bases and J by 6 bases, 9 bases remained unmatched. The CDR3 nucleotides read TGTGCCAGCAGCTATACCGGGACTAGCGACCCCAATGAGCAGTTCTTC. The encoded protein is CASSYTGTSDPNEQFF.

The V and J genes are TRBV15 and TRBJ2-1; perhaps TRBD2 as D (5 bases). The CDR3 extends over 15 amino acids. Germline loops: CDR1 LNHNV, CDR2 YYDKDF (reference sequence). The V end lost 1 base, the J end lost 5 bases, and 12 bases lay between the germline ends. As DNA, the CDR3 is TGTGCCACCAGCAGAGTGGATTGGCGGGACAATGAGCAGTTCTTC. Its translation is CATSRVDWRDNEQFF.

This clone was counted at least ten times. The chain is built from TRBV7-9 and TRBJ1-4; D not certain. Trimming took off 4 bases at V and 13 bases at J, with 13 bases between the two ends. The CDR3 covers 12 residues. Germline CDR1 SEHNR, CDR2 FQNEAQ (reference sequence). This chain's CDR3 is CASSSTVEGLFF. The CDR3 DNA reads TGTGCCAGCAGCTCAACAGTGGAGGGACTGTTTTTT.